This T cell receptor beta chain was recovered during a study of Ad26.COV2.S vaccination and SARS-CoV-2 variants. In the study overall: Each vaccinee took Ad26.COV2.S intramuscularly, once or twice 56 days apart.

Sequenced by immunoSEQ multiplex PCR; TCRdb stores in-frame clones only, minus some. The table includes approximately 300,000 clones, approximately 80% detected once. Treatment given: 15 to 20 received Ad26.COV2.S at low or high dose, single or two shots; about five received placebo; per-sample allocation not given. Specimens were obtained on day 63 following the first vaccine or placebo injection. The starting material was peripheral blood, obtained in a trial of Ad26.COV2.S vaccine versus placebo. This clonotype originated in a person aged 18-65 years who received the Ad26.COV2.S COVID-19 vaccine or a placebo.

The CDR3 is CASSSGTDYNEQFF. For the CDR3, the DNA is TGTGCCAGCAGCTCGGGGACAGATTACAATGAGCAGTTCTTC. V and J are TRBV7-9 and TRBJ2-1; 7 bases line up with TRBD1. The V gene end was trimmed by 4 bases and the J gene end by 4 bases; junction bases not matched to a gene: 4. Germline V gives CDR1 SEHNR, CDR2 FQNEAQ (reference sequence). The CDR3 consists of 14 residues.